This is a list of T cell receptor beta chains from one sample in a study of blood T cell repertoires in COVID-19. Sequencing used immunoSEQ multiplex PCR; TCRdb keeps in-frame clones, though not all of them. This sample has some 300,000 clones, with 85% to 90% found just once. Specimen: PBMCs or T cells enriched from blood (not recorded which). These receptors all stem from a young man who had recovered from COVID-19. Each CDR3 is given with its conserved first and last residue. Fields, in order: CDR3 DNA, CDR3 protein, clone size, J gene, V gene, D gene. D genes are given only for firm matches. Clone size appears in some rows only: once, few, many, or a class for an expanded clone.

cdr3_nt: TGTGCCAGCAGTGAGTGGGGGCTAGGCCTTAATCGGGACACAGACTACGAGCAGTACTTC; cdr3_aa: CASSEWGLGLNRDTDYEQYF; clone_size: .; j_call: TRBJ2-7; v_call: TRBV2; d_call: .
cdr3_nt: TGTGCCAGCAGCCGACTAGCTTTCACAGATACGCAGTATTTT; cdr3_aa: CASSRLAFTDTQYF; clone_size: .; j_call: TRBJ2-3; v_call: TRBV2; d_call: TRBD2
cdr3_nt: TGTGCCACCAGTGAGCCAACTAGCGGGAGGGGCAACACCGGGGAGCTGTTTTTT; cdr3_aa: CATSEPTSGRGNTGELFF; clone_size: .; j_call: TRBJ2-2; v_call: TRBV24-1; d_call: TRBD2
cdr3_nt: TGTGCCAGCAGTCTACTAGCGGGGGTCTACAATGAGCAGTTCTTC; cdr3_aa: CASSLLAGVYNEQFF; clone_size: .; j_call: TRBJ2-1; v_call: TRBV7-2; d_call: TRBD2
cdr3_nt: TGTGCCAGCTCTCCGTCTGACATTGGTCAGCCCCAGCATTTT; cdr3_aa: CASSPSDIGQPQHF; clone_size: .; j_call: TRBJ1-5; v_call: TRBV18; d_call: .
cdr3_nt: TGTGCCAGCAGCCAACGCGTTGCCTTCCAGTACTTC; cdr3_aa: CASSQRVAFQYF; clone_size: .; j_call: TRBJ2-5; v_call: TRBV3-1/TRBV3-2; d_call: .
cdr3_nt: TGCGCCAGCAGCCAACGGGGGGTCTCCAACTATGGCTACACCTTC; cdr3_aa: CASSQRGVSNYGYTF; clone_size: .; j_call: TRBJ1-2; v_call: TRBV4-1; d_call: .
cdr3_nt: TGTGCCTGGAGTGGGACAGGGGGTCCCTATGGCTACACCTTC; cdr3_aa: CAWSGTGGPYGYTF; clone_size: .; j_call: TRBJ1-2; v_call: TRBV30; d_call: TRBD1
cdr3_nt: TGTGCCAGCAGCCCGAGGGACTCGAACACCGGGGAGCTGTTTTTT; cdr3_aa: CASSPRDSNTGELFF; clone_size: once; j_call: TRBJ2-2; v_call: TRBV3-1/TRBV3-2; d_call: .
cdr3_nt: TGTGCCCCCAAGGGGCAACCCTACGAGCAGTACTTC; cdr3_aa: CAPKGQPYEQYF; clone_size: .; j_call: TRBJ2-7; v_call: TRBV6-5; d_call: .
cdr3_nt: TGCGCCAGCAGGGAACTAGGGCGGACTAATTCACCCCTCCACTTT; cdr3_aa: CASRELGRTNSPLHF; clone_size: .; j_call: TRBJ1-6; v_call: TRBV5-1; d_call: .
cdr3_nt: TGTGCCAGCAGTGCTCGACGGCCGGGTGGAAACACCATATATTTT; cdr3_aa: CASSARRPGGNTIYF; clone_size: .; j_call: TRBJ1-3; v_call: TRBV2; d_call: .
cdr3_nt: TGCAGCGCCGTAGCAGGGCTGAACACTGAAGCTTTCTTT; cdr3_aa: CSAVAGLNTEAFF; clone_size: .; j_call: TRBJ1-1; v_call: TRBV29-1; d_call: .
cdr3_nt: TGTGCCAGCAGTTTTAGACACCCCTACGAGCAGTACTTC; cdr3_aa: CASSFRHPYEQYF; clone_size: .; j_call: TRBJ2-7; v_call: TRBV28; d_call: .
cdr3_nt: TGCGCCAGCAGCTGGGACCCCGGCGGGAGGGTAGGCAATGAGCAGTTCTTC; cdr3_aa: CASSWDPGGRVGNEQFF; clone_size: .; j_call: TRBJ2-1; v_call: TRBV5-1; d_call: TRBD2
cdr3_nt: TGTGCCAGCAGTGAAGTAGGAGAAGCTAACTATGGCTACACCTTC; cdr3_aa: CASSEVGEANYGYTF; clone_size: .; j_call: TRBJ1-2; v_call: TRBV6-1; d_call: .
cdr3_nt: TGCGCCAGCAGCACCCCGGACACGACGAACACCGGGGAGCTGTTTTTT; cdr3_aa: CASSTPDTTNTGELFF; clone_size: .; j_call: TRBJ2-2; v_call: TRBV5-1; d_call: .
cdr3_nt: TGTGCCAGCAGCTTAGATCTAGCGGGAGCGGTAAACGAGCAGTTCTTC; cdr3_aa: CASSLDLAGAVNEQFF; clone_size: .; j_call: TRBJ2-1; v_call: TRBV7-2; d_call: TRBD2
cdr3_nt: TGTGCCACCAGAGCAGGGGAAGAGACCCAGTACTTC; cdr3_aa: CATRAGEETQYF; clone_size: .; j_call: TRBJ2-5; v_call: TRBV24-1; d_call: .
cdr3_nt: TGTGCCAGCAGCTTACCCGGGACAGGGGGTTCCCAAGAGACCCAGTACTTC; cdr3_aa: CASSLPGTGGSQETQYF; clone_size: .; j_call: TRBJ2-5; v_call: TRBV7-6; d_call: TRBD1